Listed here is a single T cell receptor beta chain. Researchers ran the PCR with 60 Vbeta and 13 Jbeta primers. The repertoire was sequenced with immunoSEQ multiplex PCR; TCRdb's copy has only in-frame clones and lacks some. This sample yields some 130,000 clones, of which 60% to 80% are seen a single time; about 2% belongs to the top ten. The data were obtained in a study of cytomegalovirus exposure and HLA in healthy donors. CDR1 is MDHEN and CDR2 is SYDVKM in the germline V gene. This CDR3 region has 16 residues. The V gene end was trimmed by 6 bases and the J gene end by 1 base; junction bases not matched to a gene: 10.

This TCR was sampled from a man aged 25 to 45 in good health and CMV-seronegative. The chain couples TRBV28 to TRBJ2-7; 9 nucleotides line up with TRBD1. Sequenced input: PBMCs. CDR3 protein: CASSSPRDRDSYEQYF. Written as DNA, the CDR3 is TGTGCCAGCAGCTCGCCCCGGGACAGGGATTCCTACGAGCAGTACTTC.